The 14 T cell receptor beta chains presented below share a single source sample, sequenced in a study of cytomegalovirus exposure and HLA in healthy donors. This PCR relied on a set of 60 Vbeta primers and 13 Jbeta primers. TCRdb keeps only in-frame clones here, not all; method: immunoSEQ multiplex PCR. The sample lists approximately 240,000 clones, around nine tenths seen once, with less than 1.2% in the top ten. The specimen was PBMCs. These receptors were taken from a woman aged 18-35 years in good health and CMV-seronegative.

The chain links TRBV5-6 to TRBJ1-2, with 7 bases matching TRBD1. The length of the CDR3 is 15 residues. CDR1 is SGHDT, CDR2 YYEEEE, per germline. Trimming at V came to 4 bases and at J to 0 bases, leaving 6 bases not matched to a gene. The CDR3 bases are TGTGCCAGCAGCCCCCGGGACAGACCTAACTATGGCTACACCTTC. Translation gives CASSPRDRPNYGYTF.

The chain couples TRBV13 to TRBJ1-1; D uncertain. Germline V gene lookup returns CDR1 PRHDT and CDR2 FYEKMQ (reference sequence). The CDR3 totals 12 residues. V lost 6 bases and J 5 bases, leaving 10 bases between the germline ends. Written as DNA, the CDR3 is TGTGCCAGCAGTTTGCGGGATACTGAAGCTTTCTTT. It specifies CASSLRDTEAFF.

This chain uses TRBV29-1 with TRBJ2-7; the D is unclear. This CDR3 has 12 amino acids. The V end lost 7 bases, the J end lost 3 bases, and 13 bases lay between the germline ends. Germline V gene data show CDR1 as SQVTM and CDR2 as ANQGSEA. CDR3 loop: CSALLQDYEQYF. The CDR3 coding sequence is TGCAGCGCGCTGTTGCAGGACTACGAGCAGTACTTC.

This clone was seen a single time. The genes are TRBV5-1 and TRBJ1-3, with a weak D call TRBD1 (5 bases). This CDR3 is built from 15 residues. Germline V gene sequence: CDR1 SGHRS, CDR2 YFSETQ. V lost 0 bases to trimming and J lost 7 bases, with 14 bases between them. The CDR3 DNA reads TGCGCCAGCAGCTTGGCAGGGCCCAACTGGAACACCATATATTTT. Translated, it gives CASSLAGPNWNTIYF.

The V and J genes are TRBV6-6 and TRBJ2-1; D ambiguous. Germline V gene sequence: CDR1 MNHNY, CDR2 SVGAGI (reference sequence). The CDR3 totals 14 residues. The V end was cut by 10 bases, the J end by 0 bases, with 13 bases between. Here the CDR3 DNA reads TGTGCCACCCTTCGGTCGAGCTCCTACAATGAGCAGTTCTTC. Translated: CATLRSSSYNEQFF.

The chain uses TRBV7-6 and TRBJ2-5; perhaps TRBD2 as D (6 bases). Germline CDR1 is SGHVS and CDR2 is FNYEAQ. This CDR3 has 16 residues. Between the trimmed V and J ends, which lost 1 base and 1 base, there was a span of 13 bases. CDR3 protein: CASSLVPRGPQETQYF. CDR3 coding DNA: TGTGCCAGCAGCTTAGTGCCGCGGGGCCCCCAAGAGACCCAGTACTTC. The variable domain in full, with the rest retrieved from reference TRBV7-6 and TRBJ2-5, is GAGVSQSPRYKVTKRGQDVALRCDPISGHVSLYWYRQALGQGPEFLTYFNYEAQQDKSGLPNDRFSAERPEGSISTLTIQRTEQRDSAMYRCASSLVPRGPQETQYFGPGTRLLVL.

As DNA, the CDR3 is TGTGCCAGCAGTTCCGCAGGGCAGATTGATAGGCACACCTTC. It translates to CASSSAGQIDRHTF. The rearrangement joins TRBV6-5 to TRBJ1-2, with a possible D match to TRBD1 (5 bases). The V gene lost 4 bases and the J gene lost 12 bases, with 21 bases spanning the gap. The CDR3 loop spans 14 amino acids. CDR1 and CDR2 (germline): MNHEY, SVGAGI.

V usage is TRBV5-1 and J usage is TRBJ2-1; 8 bases are shared with TRBD1. V lost 4 bases, J lost 2 bases, and 5 bases stayed unmatched. The CDR3 contains 15 residues. Germline V lookup: CDR1 SGHRS, CDR2 YFSETQ. CDR3 DNA sequence: TGCGCCAGCAGCACCAGACAGGGGCCCTACAATGAGCAGTTCTTC. Translation gives CASSTRQGPYNEQFF.

This chain joins TRBV15 and TRBJ1-2; 7 bases line up with TRBD1. Losses at the gene ends were 0 bases for V and 3 bases for J; bases not matched to a gene: 4. The CDR3 runs 15 residues. Per germline, CDR1 LNHNV and CDR2 YYDKDF (reference sequence). The CDR3 loop reads CATSRDRDRDYGYTF. CDR3 nucleotide sequence: TGTGCCACCAGCAGAGATCGGGACAGAGACTATGGCTACACCTTC.

This chain joins TRBV18 and TRBJ2-1, with a tentative D call TRBD2 (5 bases). Germline CDR1 is KGHSH and CDR2 is LQKENI. V was clipped by 8 bases and J by 0 bases, with 14 bases between them. This CDR3 region has 15 residues. DNA for the CDR3: TGTGCCAGCGCCACTAGTTCCAGCTCCTACAATGAGCAGTTCTTC. Its translation is CASATSSSSYNEQFF.

This clone was counted once. This sequence joins TRBV7-6 and TRBJ2-7; D unresolved. The germline CDR1 and CDR2 sequences are SGHVS and FNYEAQ. V shed 7 bases and J shed 2 bases, with 12 bases lying between them. This CDR3 is 13 amino acids long. The DNA for the CDR3 is TGTGCCAGCAACCACGTGTCAGCCTACGAGCAGTACTTC. Protein sequence: CASNHVSAYEQYF.

This clone was observed a single time. The V gene is TRBV4-1, the J gene TRBJ2-3, with 7 bases that match TRBD2. CDR1 MGHRA and CDR2 YSYEKL come from the germline V gene. Losses at the gene ends were 4 bases for V and 6 bases for J; bases not matched to a gene: 13. The CDR3 is made up of 16 amino acids. The DNA for the CDR3 is TGCGCCAGCAGCCCAGACGGGAGGCCTCTGGCGGATACGCAGTATTTT. This gives the protein CASSPDGRPLADTQYF.

The chain is built from TRBV2 and TRBJ2-5; maybe TRBD2 (6 bases). Germline CDR1 and CDR2: SNHLY and FYNNEI. This CDR3 has 15 residues. V was trimmed by 9 bases and J by 0 bases, leaving 17 bases between them. The CDR3 DNA sequence: TGTGCCAGTACAGGCGAGGGGACTCACCAAGAGACCCAGTACTTC. This encodes CASTGEGTHQETQYF.

The rearrangement uses TRBV6-1 and TRBJ2-5, with 7 positions matching TRBD2. Germline trimming cut 1 base from V and 1 base from J; bases unmatched to any gene: 6. Germline lookup yields CDR1 MNHNS and CDR2 SASEGT. The CDR3 extends over 16 amino acids. The CDR3 spells CASSEVGSGLQETQYF. DNA of the CDR3: TGTGCCAGCAGTGAAGTCGGTAGCGGGCTCCAAGAGACCCAGTACTTC.